Presented here are 28 T cell receptor beta chains from one specimen sequenced in a study of T cells expressing NK-cell markers. TCRdb derives one entry per CDR3 protein from the 5' RACE reads, leaving out DNA. Its clone listing holds 400,000 to 550,000 distinct CDR3 sequences. The sample comprised blood T cells: a sorted CD56 or NKG2C T cell subset, CD4+ or CD8+ T cells, or bulk PBMC T cells (not recorded which). These receptors came from a woman aged 18 to 75 in good health.

This rearrangement joins TRBV27 to TRBJ1-2. CDR3 length equals 14 residues. The germline V gene encodes CDR1 MNHEY and CDR2 SMNVEV (reference sequence). CDR3 residues: CASSPAGEGYGYTF.

This chain connects TRBV29-1 to TRBJ2-2; without DNA, the TCRdb call of TRBD2 cannot be checked. The CDR3 runs to 15 residues. Germline CDR1 reads SQVTM; CDR2 reads ANQGSEA. CDR3 residues: CSVGLAGGNTGELFF.

V gene TRBV12-3 or TRBV12-4 combines with J gene TRBJ2-1; lacking DNA, the TRBD2 call made by TCRdb goes unchecked. CDR3 length: 14 amino acids. CDR3 region: CASSPGLGGNEQFF.

The CDR3 protein is CASIGRLRETQYF. The chain combines TRBV6-1 with TRBJ2-5. Germline V lookup: CDR1 MNHNS, CDR2 SASEGT. The CDR3 contains 13 residues.

The J gene is TRBJ1-1, the V gene TRBV7-2. The CDR3 spans 15 residues. Germline CDR1 is SGHTA and CDR2 is FQGNSA. CDR3 loop: CASSPPLYRDTEAFF.

The chain joins TRBV29-1 to TRBJ1-4; without DNA, the TCRdb call of TRBD1 cannot be checked. The germline V gene has CDR1 SQVTM and CDR2 ANQGSEA. The CDR3 runs to 13 residues. This CDR3 reads CSAVPGPNEKLFF.

The V and J genes are TRBV14 and TRBJ1-2; TCRdb gives TRBD1 as the D gene, but with no DNA this cannot be confirmed. The CDR3 runs to 14 residues. From germline, CDR1 is SGHDN and CDR2 FVKESK. CDR3 protein: CASSQRVDIDGYTF.

This chain connects TRBV11-2 to TRBJ2-1; TCRdb's assignment of TRBD2 cannot be checked, as there is no DNA. The CDR3 runs to 16 residues. The V gene's germline CDR1 is SGHAT and CDR2 FQNNGV. The CDR3 protein is CASSRLASGKDNEQFF.

The chain employs TRBV12-3 or TRBV12-4 and TRBJ1-2; the D call of TRBD1 rests on TCRdb alone, since no DNA is present to check it. This CDR3 spans 15 amino acids. The CDR3 spells CASSLLQGKVDGYTF.

The gene calls are TRBV12-3 or TRBV12-4 and TRBJ1-2; TCRdb outputs TRBD1, but without DNA this stays unchecked. This CDR3 has 16 residues. The CDR3 sequence is CASSPRTGPFSYGYTF.

The J gene is TRBJ2-5, the V gene TRBV5-5; lacking DNA, the TRBD2 call made by TCRdb goes unchecked. Germline lookup yields CDR1 SGHKS and CDR2 YYEKEE (reference sequence). The CDR3 has 13 residues. The CDR3 sequence is CASSLFREETQYF.

This rearrangement joins TRBV20-1 to TRBJ2-4; the D call of TRBD2 rests on TCRdb alone, since no DNA is present to check it. Germline assignment: CDR1 DFQATT and CDR2 SNEGSKA (reference sequence). This CDR3 comprises 13 residues. The CDR3 sequence: CSARDPGGNIQYF.

The J gene is TRBJ2-5, the V gene TRBV19; lacking DNA, the TRBD1 call made by TCRdb goes unchecked. In germline, CDR1 is LNHDA, CDR2 SQIVND (reference sequence). The length of the CDR3 is 14 residues. The CDR3 sequence: CASSIGTRGETQYF.

The chain carries TRBV9 and TRBJ1-2; TCRdb picks TRBD1, but there is no DNA to check that call. This CDR3 is 15 amino acids long. The germline CDR1 and CDR2 sequences are SGDLS and YYNGEE. CDR3: CASNPGRNLNYGYTF.

The rearrangement uses TRBV25-1 and TRBJ2-6; TCRdb picks TRBD1, but there is no DNA to check that call. This CDR3 is built from 22 residues. Germline CDR1 and CDR2: MGHDK and SYGVNS. CDR3 sequence reads: CASSGRLGETVDLLSGANVLTF.

The V call is TRBV20-1, the J call TRBJ1-6; the D gene TCRdb calls, TRBD1, cannot be checked with no DNA. CDR1 and CDR2 (germline): DFQATT, SNEGSKA (reference sequence). CDR3 size: 14 residues. CDR3: CSATPGRENSPLHF.

This chain connects TRBV28 to TRBJ1-1; there is no DNA to check the TCRdb D call of TRBD1. This CDR3 contains 15 residues. The germline V gene has CDR1 MDHEN and CDR2 SYDVKM. This CDR3 is CASGPAGRGRTEAFF.

The chain couples TRBV28 to TRBJ1-1; TCRdb picks TRBD1, but there is no DNA to check that call. Germline V lookup: CDR1 MDHEN, CDR2 SYDVKM. The length of the CDR3 is 13 residues. The CDR3: CASDGGTNTEAFF.

The chain carries TRBV5-1 and TRBJ2-1; TCRdb gives TRBD2 as the D gene, but with no DNA this cannot be confirmed. CDR1 is SGHRS and CDR2 is YFSETQ in the germline V gene. CDR3 size: 15 residues. The CDR3 reads CASSPNGVGWNEQFF.

The genes are TRBV20-1 and TRBJ2-3; with no DNA, the TCRdb D assignment of TRBD1 cannot be verified. CDR1 is DFQATT and CDR2 is SNEGSKA in the germline V gene (reference sequence). The CDR3 has 14 residues. The CDR3 sequence: CSARGGTSTDTQYF.

This chain links TRBV5-1 with TRBJ2-2; checking the TCRdb D call of TRBD1 is not possible without DNA. Germline V gives CDR1 SGHRS, CDR2 YFSETQ. This CDR3 has 16 amino acids. The CDR3 spells CASSRAGQGNTGELFF. The variable domain in full, completed from reference TRBV5-1 and TRBJ2-2, reads KAGVTQTPRYLIKTRGQQVTLSCSPISGHRSVSWYQQTPGQGLQFLFEYFSETQRNKGNFPGRFSGRQFSNSRSEMNVSTLELGDSALYLCASSRAGQGNTGELFFGEGSRLTVL.

The J gene is TRBJ2-2, the V gene TRBV6-5. Germline V gene data show CDR1 as MNHEY and CDR2 as SVGAGI. CDR3 length: 19 residues. The CDR3: CASSSPYRPVERHTGELFF.

The chain has TRBV7-2 and TRBJ1-5. This CDR3 spans 13 amino acids. The germline gives CDR1 SGHTA, CDR2 FQGNSA. This chain's CDR3 is CASSLNSNQPQHF.

The gene calls are TRBV3-1 and TRBJ2-7; TCRdb outputs TRBD2, but without DNA this stays unchecked. CDR1 LGHDT and CDR2 YNNKEL come from the germline V gene (reference sequence). CDR3 size: 13 residues. This chain's CDR3 is CASSQVSGYRQYF.

The CDR3 loop reads CASSPARESGELFF. The V gene is TRBV7-2, the J gene TRBJ2-2; lacking DNA, the TRBD1 call made by TCRdb goes unchecked. This CDR3 comprises 14 residues. Germline V gene sequence: CDR1 SGHTA, CDR2 FQGNSA.

This rearrangement joins TRBV12-3 or TRBV12-4 to TRBJ2-5; absent DNA, TCRdb's TRBD1 call cannot be checked. The CDR3 totals 15 residues. CDR3 amino acids: CASSIDGPLRETQYF.

This rearrangement joins TRBV20-1 to TRBJ2-3; absent DNA, TCRdb's TRBD2 call cannot be checked. The CDR3 loop spans 14 amino acids. Germline values: CDR1 DFQATT, CDR2 SNEGSKA (reference sequence). The CDR3 here is CSAGASGRTDTQYF.

This sequence joins TRBV12-3 or TRBV12-4 and TRBJ2-2; TCRdb designates TRBD1, a call that cannot be tested without DNA. CDR3 length: 14 amino acids. The chain's CDR3 is CATVRSRGTGELFF.